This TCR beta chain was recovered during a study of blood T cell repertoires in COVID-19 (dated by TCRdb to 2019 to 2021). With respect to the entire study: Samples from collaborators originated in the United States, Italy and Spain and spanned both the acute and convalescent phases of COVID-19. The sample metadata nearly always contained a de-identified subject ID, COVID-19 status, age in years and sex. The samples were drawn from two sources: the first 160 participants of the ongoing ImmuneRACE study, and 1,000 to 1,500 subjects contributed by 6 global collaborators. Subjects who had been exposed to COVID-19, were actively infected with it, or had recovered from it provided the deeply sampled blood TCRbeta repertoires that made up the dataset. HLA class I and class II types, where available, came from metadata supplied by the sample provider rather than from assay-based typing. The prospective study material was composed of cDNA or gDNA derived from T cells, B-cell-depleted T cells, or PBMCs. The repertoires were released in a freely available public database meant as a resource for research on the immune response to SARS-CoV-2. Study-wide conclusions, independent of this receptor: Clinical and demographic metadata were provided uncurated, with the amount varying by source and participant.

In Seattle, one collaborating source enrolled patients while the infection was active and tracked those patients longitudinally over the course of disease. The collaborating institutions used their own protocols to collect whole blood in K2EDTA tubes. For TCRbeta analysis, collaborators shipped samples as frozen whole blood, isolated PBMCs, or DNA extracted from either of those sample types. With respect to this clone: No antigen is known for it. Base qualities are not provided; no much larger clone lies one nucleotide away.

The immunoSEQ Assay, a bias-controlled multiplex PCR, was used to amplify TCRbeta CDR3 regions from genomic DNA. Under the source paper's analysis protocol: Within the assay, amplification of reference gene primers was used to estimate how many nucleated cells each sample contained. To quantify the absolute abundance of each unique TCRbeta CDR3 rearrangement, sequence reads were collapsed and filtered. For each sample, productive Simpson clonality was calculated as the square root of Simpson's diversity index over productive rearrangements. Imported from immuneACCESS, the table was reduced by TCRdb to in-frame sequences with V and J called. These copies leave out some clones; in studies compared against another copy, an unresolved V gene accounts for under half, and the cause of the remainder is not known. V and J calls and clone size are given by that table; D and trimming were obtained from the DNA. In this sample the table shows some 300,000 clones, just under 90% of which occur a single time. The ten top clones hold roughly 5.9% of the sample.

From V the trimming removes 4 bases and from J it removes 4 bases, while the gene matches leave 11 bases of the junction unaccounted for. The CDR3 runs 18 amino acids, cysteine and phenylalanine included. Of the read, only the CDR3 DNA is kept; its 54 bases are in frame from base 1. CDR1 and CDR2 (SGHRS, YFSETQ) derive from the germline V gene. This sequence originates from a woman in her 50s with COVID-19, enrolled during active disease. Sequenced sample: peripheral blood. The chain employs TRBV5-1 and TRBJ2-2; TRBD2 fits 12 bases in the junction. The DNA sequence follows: TGCGCCAGCAGCGGACCTAGCGGGAGGGCCGTTGGCACCGGGGAGCTGTTTTTT. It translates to CASSGPSGRAVGTGELFF.